This T cell receptor beta chain stems from a study of T cells in Graves' hyperthyroidism and ophthalmopathy. Whole-study findings and limits: Also found in blood were most expanded thyroid clonotypes above 0.001.

RNA transcripts were the template for amplifying TCR beta CDR3 regions. A first-round RT-PCR of the TCR CDR3 used the HTBI primer set. A single record per CDR3 protein comes from TCRdb applying MiXCR to the multiplex PCR reads. The data hold approximately 510,000 distinct CDR3 sequences, with 20% to 25% observed a single time. This clonotype has at least ten counts. No antigen is known for it. V lost 4 bases and J 5 bases, leaving 17 bases between the germline ends. Looked up from germline, CDR1 is SEHNR and CDR2 is FQNEAQ (reference sequence). The CDR3 is 15 amino acids. Hyperthyroidism of Graves' type that showed no ophthalmopathy progression within 18 months was stable.

The chain uses TRBV7-9 and TRBJ1-1, with D maybe TRBD1 (6 bases). Sequencing was done on a sample of blood. This receptor was taken from a man aged 18-30 years with Graves' hyperthyroidism. The CDR3 sequence is CASSSLSGANTEAFF. The CDR3 DNA follows: TGTGCCAGCAGCTCCCTATCGGGGGCTAATACTGAAGCTTTCTTT.